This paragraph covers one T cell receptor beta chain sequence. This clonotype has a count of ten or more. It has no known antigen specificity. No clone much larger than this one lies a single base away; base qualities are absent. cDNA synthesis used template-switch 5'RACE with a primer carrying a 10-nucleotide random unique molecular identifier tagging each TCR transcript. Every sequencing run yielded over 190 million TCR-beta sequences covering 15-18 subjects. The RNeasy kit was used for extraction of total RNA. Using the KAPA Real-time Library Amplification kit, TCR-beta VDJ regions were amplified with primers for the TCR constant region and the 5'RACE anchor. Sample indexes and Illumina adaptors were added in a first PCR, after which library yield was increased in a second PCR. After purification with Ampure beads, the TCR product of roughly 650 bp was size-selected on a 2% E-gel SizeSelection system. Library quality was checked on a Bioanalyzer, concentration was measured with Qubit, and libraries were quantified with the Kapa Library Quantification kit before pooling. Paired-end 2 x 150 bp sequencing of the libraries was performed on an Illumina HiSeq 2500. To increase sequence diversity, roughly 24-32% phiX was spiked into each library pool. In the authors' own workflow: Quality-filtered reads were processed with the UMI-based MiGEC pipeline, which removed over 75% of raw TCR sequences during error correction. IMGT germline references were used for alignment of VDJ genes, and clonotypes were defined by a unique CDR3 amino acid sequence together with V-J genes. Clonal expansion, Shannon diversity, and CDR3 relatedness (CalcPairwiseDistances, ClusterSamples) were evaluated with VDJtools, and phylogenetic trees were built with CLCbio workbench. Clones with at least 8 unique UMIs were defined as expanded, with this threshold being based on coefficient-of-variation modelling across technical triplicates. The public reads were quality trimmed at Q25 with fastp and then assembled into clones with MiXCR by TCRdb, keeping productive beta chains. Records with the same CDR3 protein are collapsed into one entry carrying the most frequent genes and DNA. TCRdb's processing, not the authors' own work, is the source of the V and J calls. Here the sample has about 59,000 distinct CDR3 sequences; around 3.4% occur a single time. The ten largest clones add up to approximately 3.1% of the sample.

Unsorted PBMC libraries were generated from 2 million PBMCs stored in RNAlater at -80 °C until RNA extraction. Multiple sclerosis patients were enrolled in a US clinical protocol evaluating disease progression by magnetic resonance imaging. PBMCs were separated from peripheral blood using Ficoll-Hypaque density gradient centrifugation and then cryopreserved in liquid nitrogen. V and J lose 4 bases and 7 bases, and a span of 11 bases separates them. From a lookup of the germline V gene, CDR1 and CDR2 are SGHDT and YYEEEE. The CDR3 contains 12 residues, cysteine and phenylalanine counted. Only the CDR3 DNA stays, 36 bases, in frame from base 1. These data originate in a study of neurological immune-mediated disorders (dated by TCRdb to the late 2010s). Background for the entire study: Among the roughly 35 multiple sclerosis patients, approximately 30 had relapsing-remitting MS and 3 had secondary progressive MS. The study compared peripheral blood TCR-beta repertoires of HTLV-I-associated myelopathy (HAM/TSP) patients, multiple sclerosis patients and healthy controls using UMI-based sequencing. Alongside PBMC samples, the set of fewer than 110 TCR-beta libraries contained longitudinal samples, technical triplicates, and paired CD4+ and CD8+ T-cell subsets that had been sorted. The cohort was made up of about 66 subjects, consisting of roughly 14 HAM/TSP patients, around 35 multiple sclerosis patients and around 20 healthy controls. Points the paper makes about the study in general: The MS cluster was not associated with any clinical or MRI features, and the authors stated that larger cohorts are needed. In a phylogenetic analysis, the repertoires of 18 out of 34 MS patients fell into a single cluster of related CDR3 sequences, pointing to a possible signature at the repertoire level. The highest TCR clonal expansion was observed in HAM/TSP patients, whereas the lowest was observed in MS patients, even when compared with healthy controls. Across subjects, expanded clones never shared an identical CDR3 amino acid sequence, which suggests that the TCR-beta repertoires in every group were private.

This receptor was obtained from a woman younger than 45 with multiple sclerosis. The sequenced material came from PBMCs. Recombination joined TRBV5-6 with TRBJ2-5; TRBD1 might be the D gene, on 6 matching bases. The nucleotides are TGTGCCAGCAGCCAAAAGACAGGGACCCAGTACTTC. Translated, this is CASSQKTGTQYF.